This is a list of T cell receptor beta chains from one sample in a study of control samples from healthy donors and cancer patients. Profiling relied on immunoSEQ multiplex PCR, and the TCRdb table lists in-frame clones only, not all of them. Of 75,000 to 100,000 clones detected, just under 90% appear once; the ten largest clones hold less than 6%. Material: blood. These receptors were taken from a man aged 45-60 years in good health. Both conserved end residues are part of each CDR3. The order of the fields is D gene, V gene, clone size, J gene, CDR3 DNA, CDR3 protein. The D gene is left open where the match is weak. Not every row has a clone size; where given, it reads once, few, many or a size class.

NA,TRBV15,few,TRBJ2-4,TGTGCCACCAGCAGAGGGGGGAACTCCAAAAACATTCAGTACTTC,CATSRGGNSKNIQYF
TRBD2,TRBV4-2,NA,TRBJ2-3,TGTGCCAGCAGCCAACGGGGGGGCCTCGCAGATACGCAGTATTTT,CASSQRGGLADTQYF
NA,TRBV4-2,NA,TRBJ2-2,TGTGCCAGCAGCCGAAGTAGCGCGGAAGCGACCGGGGAGCTGTTTTTT,CASSRSSAEATGELFF
NA,TRBV6-6,NA,TRBJ2-7,TGTGCCAGCAGTTACTTAAACAGCTACGAGCAGTACTTC,CASSYLNSYEQYF
TRBD1,TRBV11-3,NA,TRBJ2-5,TGTGCCAGCAGCCCGGGACAGGGCTTTGAACAAGAGACCCAGTACTTC,CASSPGQGFEQETQYF
NA,TRBV24-1,NA,TRBJ2-2,TGTGCCACCAGTGATTCTAGGGCGGGTAATACCGGGGAGCTGTTTTTT,CATSDSRAGNTGELFF
NA,TRBV27,NA,TRBJ1-3,TGTGCCAGCAGTCCGCTGTGGGGGGGGGACCGCTCTGGAAACACCATATATTTT,CASSPLWGGDRSGNTIYF
NA,TRBV6-5,few,TRBJ1-1,TGTGCCAGCAGTCTACGGGGGAGGACTGAAGCTTTCTTT,CASSLRGRTEAFF
NA,TRBV30,NA,TRBJ1-6,TGTGCCTGGGAAGGATTAGCAGGGTCGAAATCTCAGTCACCCCTCCACTTT,CAWEGLAGSKSQSPLHF
NA,TRBV5-1,NA,TRBJ2-2,TGCGCCAGCAGCTTGGACTCATCCAGGGTAACCGGGGAGCTGTTTTTT,CASSLDSSRVTGELFF
NA,TRBV5-1,NA,TRBJ2-7,TGCGCCAGCCGTCCGGAGCCTCAATCCTACGAGCAGTACTTC,CASRPEPQSYEQYF
NA,TRBV18,NA,TRBJ1-1,TGTGCCAGCTCACCAAGACGGGACGGCACTGAAGCTTTCTTT,CASSPRRDGTEAFF
NA,TRBV6-5,NA,TRBJ1-4,TGTGCCAGCAAAAACCCCAGCGCAACTAATGAAAAACTGTTTTTT,CASKNPSATNEKLFF
NA,TRBV19,few,TRBJ1-1,TGTGCCAGTAGTATAGATCAAAGAGCGGGCACTGAAGCTTTCTTT,CASSIDQRAGTEAFF
NA,TRBV12-3/TRBV12-4,NA,TRBJ1-4,TGTGCCAGCAGTTTAACGAGGGAAAAACTGTTTTTT,CASSLTREKLFF
NA,TRBV5-1,once,TRBJ2-5,TGCGCCAGCAGCTTACGACAGAGAGAGACCCAGTACTTC,CASSLRQRETQYF
NA,TRBV10-2,NA,TRBJ2-3,TGCGCCAGCAGTGAGTCGGGCACACATACGCAGTATTTT,CASSESGTHTQYF
NA,TRBV2,NA,TRBJ1-1,TGTGCCAGCAAAGGGGGGCGGGGAGCTTTCTTT,CASKGGRGAFF
NA,TRBV2,NA,TRBJ2-1,TGTGCCAGCCAAACCCCATACAATGAGCAGTTCTTC,CASQTPYNEQFF
NA,TRBV7-2,once,TRBJ1-2,TGTGCCAGCAGCTTAGGTTGGGGCTATGGCTACACCTTC,CASSLGWGYGYTF
NA,TRBV6-5,NA,TRBJ1-5,TGTGCCAGCTACGAGGGAATTGCTCAGCCCCAGCATTTT,CASYEGIAQPQHF
NA,TRBV6-5,NA,TRBJ1-5,TGTGCCAGCAGTTTCAGGGATCAGCCCCAGCATTTT,CASSFRDQPQHF
NA,TRBV7-9,NA,TRBJ1-1,TGTGCCAGCAGCTTAGCAAGACAGGTGTCCGAAGCTTTCTTT,CASSLARQVSEAFF
NA,TRBV9,NA,TRBJ2-3,TGTGCCAGCAGCACCTTAGGGACTCGCACAGATACGCAGTATTTT,CASSTLGTRTDTQYF
TRBD1,TRBV27,NA,TRBJ1-1,TGTGCCAGCAGTCCCTACAGGGGGGGGACTGAAGCTTTCTTT,CASSPYRGGTEAFF
TRBD1,TRBV7-2,NA,TRBJ2-1,TGTGCCAGCAGCTTAGGGGACAGGGGTTGGAATGAGCAGTTCTTC,CASSLGDRGWNEQFF
TRBD1,TRBV27,NA,TRBJ1-1,TGTGCCAGCAGAAAGGACAGGGACACTGAAGCTTTCTTT,CASRKDRDTEAFF
NA,TRBV19,NA,TRBJ1-2,TGTGCCAGTCGTTCGGGAATCTATGGCTACACCTTC,CASRSGIYGYTF